What follows are 15 T cell receptor beta chains derived from one specimen sequenced in a study of control samples from healthy donors and cancer patients. TCRdb's copy holds only in-frame clones and misses some; the assay was immunoSEQ multiplex PCR. This repertoire shows some 120,000 clones, more than 85% found once; its top ten account for over 2.5%. The specimen was blood. These receptors were collected from a man younger than 40 in good health.

The chain joins TRBV28 to TRBJ2-5; tentatively, D is TRBD1 or TRBD2 (5 bases each). Germline values: CDR1 MDHEN, CDR2 SYDVKM. This CDR3 contains 14 residues. V was shortened by 8 bases and J by 3 bases, with 16 bases between the two germline ends. This chain's CDR3 is CASGYAGTEETQYF. Written as DNA, the CDR3 is TGTGCCAGCGGATACGCAGGGACGGAAGAGACCCAGTACTTC.

The chain couples TRBV7-2 to TRBJ2-1; D gene unclear. CDR3 size: 13 residues. Germline loops: CDR1 SGHTA, CDR2 FQGNSA. V lost 1 base, J lost 8 bases, and 9 bases lay in between. This chain's CDR3 is CASSLVFSDEQFF. Written as DNA, the CDR3 is TGTGCCAGCAGCTTAGTATTCAGCGATGAGCAGTTCTTC. Complete variable domain (other parts from reference TRBV7-2 and TRBJ2-1): GAGVSQSPSNKVTEKGKDVELRCDPISGHTALYWYRQSLGQGLEFLIYFQGNSAPDKSGLPSDRFSAERTGGSVSTLTIQRTQQEDSAVYLCASSLVFSDEQFFGPGTRLTVL.

The genes are TRBV13 and TRBJ2-7; D gene ambiguous. Germline V gene lookup returns CDR1 PRHDT and CDR2 FYEKMQ (reference sequence). The CDR3 has 13 amino acids. The V gene lost 5 bases and the J gene lost 0 bases, with 8 bases spanning the gap. CDR3 residues: CASSPANSYEQYF. The CDR3 bases are TGTGCCAGCAGCCCCGCCAACTCCTACGAGCAGTACTTC.

The chain carries TRBV11-1 and TRBJ2-5; D perhaps matches TRBD2 (7 bases). Between the trimmed V and J ends, which lost 5 bases and 5 bases, there was a span of 21 bases. CDR1 is SGHAT, CDR2 FQDESV, per germline (reference sequence). The CDR3 loop spans 16 amino acids. The CDR3 sequence: CASSTSGRGAAETQYF. CDR3 DNA sequence: TGTGCCAGCAGCACCTCTGGGAGGGGGGCGGCTGAGACCCAGTACTTC.

The chain links TRBV6-5 to TRBJ1-2, with D possibly being TRBD1 (5 bases). V dropped 8 bases and J dropped 1 base, with 17 bases sitting between them. The CDR3 is made up of 15 amino acids. CDR1 and CDR2 from the germline V gene are MNHEY and SVGAGI. The CDR3 DNA reads as TGTGCCAGCCGACGCCGTGGGGACGGTAACTATGGCTACACCTTC. It is translated as CASRRRGDGNYGYTF.

The genes are TRBV3-1 (or the pseudogene TRBV3-2) and TRBJ2-1, with D perhaps matching TRBD1 (5 bases). The CDR3 consists of 14 residues. Germline assignment: CDR1 LGHDT and CDR2 YNNKEL (reference sequence). Trimming cost V 2 bases and J 7 bases, with 12 bases left between them. The DNA of the CDR3 is TGTGCCAGCAGCCAATCTGGGCAGGGTAATGAGCAGTTCTTC. The encoded protein is CASSQSGQGNEQFF.

The chain has TRBV9 and TRBJ2-5; 7 nucleotides match TRBD1. The germline CDR1 and CDR2 sequences are SGDLS and YYNGEE. The V and J ends lost 4 bases and 3 bases, in that order; junction bases with no gene match: 9. This CDR3 spans 15 amino acids. The CDR3 DNA is TGTGCCAGCAGCTCCCATCCGACAGGGAAAGAGACCCAGTACTTC. It translates to CASSSHPTGKETQYF.

This clone was recorded only once. The rearrangement links TRBV6-5 to TRBJ2-3, with TRBD2 matching 8 bases. The length of the CDR3 is 13 residues. The V and J ends lost 11 bases and 4 bases, in that order; junction bases with no gene match: 8. Germline CDR1 MNHEY, CDR2 SVGAGI. This chain's CDR3 is CAAQVGGADTQYF. In DNA, the CDR3 is TGTGCCGCCCAGGTCGGGGGGGCAGATACGCAGTATTTT.

The chain is built from TRBV5-5 and TRBJ2-1, with a tentative D call TRBD2 (6 bases). Looked up from germline, CDR1 is SGHKS and CDR2 is YYEKEE (reference sequence). This CDR3 region has 17 residues. V lost 0 bases and J lost 7, with 20 bases in between. The CDR3 DNA follows: TGTGCCAGCAGCTTGGGGGACGGGATCCGAGGGAGGAATGAGCAGTTCTTC. This codes for CASSLGDGIRGRNEQFF.

The chain uses TRBV5-6 and TRBJ2-7; D unresolved. Deletions cut 0 bases from V and 3 bases from J, with 16 bases between. Germline V lookup: CDR1 SGHDT, CDR2 YYEEEE. The CDR3 spans 16 residues. CDR3 residues: CASSLGRSTAFYEQYF. CDR3 nucleotide sequence: TGTGCCAGCAGCTTGGGTCGGTCCACCGCCTTCTACGAGCAGTACTTC.

V and J are TRBV7-8 and TRBJ2-5; 7 bases align to TRBD1. CDR3 length equals 17 residues. V was clipped by 7 bases and J by 0 bases; unmatched bases: 14. Germline V CDR1 and CDR2: SGHVS, FQNEAQ. Written as DNA, the CDR3 is TGTGCCAGCAAAACCGGACCGACAGGGCCTAACCAAGAGACCCAGTACTTC. Encoded protein: CASKTGPTGPNQETQYF.

V usage is TRBV28 and J usage is TRBJ2-3; 7 nucleotides agree with TRBD1. The CDR3 contains 15 residues. Unmatched junction bases numbered 5, after V lost 1 base and J lost 4 bases. The germline V gene encodes CDR1 MDHEN and CDR2 SYDVKM. Here the CDR3 DNA reads TGTGCCAGCAGTTTATTCGACAGGGTCCCAGATACGCAGTATTTT. This encodes CASSLFDRVPDTQYF.

This clone was detected only a few times. This chain uses TRBV2 with TRBJ1-5; D is uncertain. This CDR3 has 12 residues. The V gene lost 2 bases and the J gene lost 3 bases, with 2 bases spanning the gap. Germline CDR1 is SNHLY and CDR2 is FYNNEI. CDR3 amino acids: CASSETNQPQHF. The CDR3 DNA reads TGTGCCAGCAGTGAAACCAATCAGCCCCAGCATTTT. Drawing the rest from reference TRBV2 and TRBJ1-5, the complete variable domain is EPEVTQTPSHQVTQMGQEVILRCVPISNHLYFYWYRQILGQKVEFLVSFYNNEISEKSEIFDDQFSVERPDGSNFTLKIRSTKLEDSAMYFCASSETNQPQHFGDGTRLSIL.

In DNA, the CDR3 is TGTGCCCTCCGGGGGGGAATTGGCACAGATACGCAGTATTTT. Its protein is CALRGGIGTDTQYF. The chain links TRBV2 to TRBJ2-3, with TRBD2 identical over 8 bases. The J segment lost 1 base and the V segment lost 11 bases, leaving 8 bases of the junction unmatched. This CDR3 has 14 amino acids. Per the germline V gene, CDR1 is SNHLY and CDR2 is FYNNEI. Together with reference TRBV2 and TRBJ2-3, the CDR3 gives the full variable domain: EPEVTQTPSHQVTQMGQEVILRCVPISNHLYFYWYRQILGQKVEFLVSFYNNEISEKSEIFDDQFSVERPDGSNFTLKIRSTKLEDSAMYFCALRGGIGTDTQYFGPGTRLTVL.

For the CDR3, the DNA is TGTGCCAGCAGCTTAGGACAGGGGACCTACGAGCAGTACGTC. Amino acids: CASSLGQGTYEQYV. This sequence joins TRBV7-9 and TRBJ2-7, with TRBD1 matching over 8 bases. Germline V gene lookup returns CDR1 SEHNR and CDR2 FQNEAQ (reference sequence). The CDR3 length is 14 residues. The V segment lost 1 base and the J segment 2 bases; nucleotides outside the gene matches: 1.